Each of the 29 T cell receptor beta chains below was sequenced from the same sample in a study of T-cell memory formation after mild COVID-19. TCRdb itself ran the 5' RACE reads through MiXCR, one entry per CDR3 protein. The sample gives around 260,000 distinct CDR3 sequences, 16% of which show up once; about a fifth is in the top ten. What was sequenced was PBMCs or a T cell subset sorted from them (not recorded which). The receptors were sampled from a man between 18 and 29 years old who had mild COVID-19 (a few samples of this study predate the infection). Cell type and time point are not known.

This clonotype came up a few times. The chain has TRBV19 and TRBJ2-4, with TRBD1 matching 7 bases. The germline V gene has CDR1 LNHDA and CDR2 SQIVND (reference sequence). The CDR3 extends over 17 amino acids. J gave up 8 bases and V 4 bases, and 17 bases lay outside the gene matches. Here the CDR3 DNA reads TGTGCCAGTAGTAGAGACTTATTTATAGGGGGCCGGGACATTCAGTACTTC. Residues: CASSRDLFIGGRDIQYF.

This chain joins TRBV20-1 and TRBJ1-2, with D maybe TRBD1 (5 bases). Trimming cost V 6 bases and J 3 bases, with 17 bases left between them. CDR1 is DFQATT, CDR2 SNEGSKA, per germline (reference sequence). This CDR3 region has 14 residues. The CDR3 loop is CSAASPRGDYGYTF. In DNA, the CDR3 is TGCAGTGCCGCTAGCCCTCGGGGGGACTATGGCTACACCTTC.

This clonotype showed up just a few times. This chain joins TRBV11-2 and TRBJ2-3; the D is unclear. CDR3 length: 15 residues. V lost 1 base, J lost 2 bases, and 10 bases lay in between. Germline values: CDR1 SGHAT, CDR2 FQNNGV. As DNA, the CDR3 is TGTGCCAGCAGCTTAGGGGTGGGAAACACAGATACGCAGTATTTT. Its protein product is CASSLGVGNTDTQYF.

This clonotype has a handful of counts. V is TRBV20-1 and J is TRBJ1-1; D unclear. V lost 3 bases and J 4 bases, leaving 6 bases between the germline ends. From germline, CDR1 is DFQATT and CDR2 SNEGSKA (reference sequence). The CDR3 loop spans 11 amino acids. Here the CDR3 reads CSASWGTEAFF. The CDR3, as DNA: TGCAGTGCTAGCTGGGGCACTGAAGCTTTCTTT.

The chain recombines TRBV15 with TRBJ2-5, with D hard to call. Germline V CDR1 and CDR2: LNHNV, YYDKDF (reference sequence). The CDR3 is 14 amino acids. The ends were cut back, 0 bases at V and 3 bases at J, with 8 bases in the middle. This CDR3 reads CATSRDWAKETQYF. Written as DNA, the CDR3 is TGTGCCACCAGCAGAGATTGGGCAAAAGAGACCCAGTACTTC.

This sequence joins TRBV20-1 and TRBJ2-4, with 14 nucleotides matching TRBD2. The germline gives CDR1 DFQATT, CDR2 SNEGSKA (reference sequence). V lost 6 bases, J lost 8 bases, and 9 bases stayed unmatched. This CDR3 contains 15 residues. CDR3: CSASTSGGARDIQYF. The CDR3, as DNA: TGCAGTGCATCGACTAGCGGGGGGGCTAGGGACATTCAGTACTTC.

The chain combines TRBV30 with TRBJ2-3, with 7 bases identical to TRBD1. Germline V gene data show CDR1 as GTSNPN and CDR2 as SVGIG (reference sequence). V lost 4 bases and J lost 2; bases outside the gene matches: 3. The CDR3 extends over 13 amino acids. The CDR3 DNA reads as TGTGCCTGGAAGACAGGGCCCACAGATACGCAGTATTTT. This codes for CAWKTGPTDTQYF.

The table lists this clonotype with a few counts. The chain has TRBV5-8 and TRBJ2-7; either TRBD1 or TRBD2 may fit D (6 bases each). V lost 2 bases and J lost 5, with 17 bases in between. Germline V gene sequence: CDR1 SGHTS, CDR2 YDEGEE. The CDR3 loop spans 15 amino acids. The CDR3 loop is CASSLSQGGVNEQYV. The CDR3 DNA follows: TGTGCCAGCAGCTTATCACAGGGAGGAGTAAACGAGCAGTACGTC.

The CDR3 reads CASSSTGVSGGGYTF. DNA of the CDR3: TGCGCCAGCAGCTCGACAGGGGTCTCGGGCGGGGGCTACACCTTC. The chain recombines TRBV5-1 with TRBJ1-2; 8 bases align to TRBD1. V lost 3 bases and J lost 8; bases outside the gene matches: 12. CDR1 SGHRS and CDR2 YFSETQ come from the germline V gene. The CDR3 is 15 residues long.

The chain couples TRBV10-3 to TRBJ1-5, with D possibly matching TRBD1 (5 bases). V dropped 7 bases and J dropped 2 bases, with 9 bases sitting between them. This CDR3 region has 13 residues. Germline V gene sequence: CDR1 ENHRY, CDR2 SYGVKD. Written as DNA, the CDR3 is TGTGCCATCACCTCGGGGGGCAATCAGCCCCAGCATTTT. Protein product: CAITSGGNQPQHF.

This chain links TRBV11-2 with TRBJ1-5; 9 positions match TRBD1. The CDR3 totals 14 residues. Trimming cost V 4 bases and J 6 bases; bases outside gene matches: 4. Germline CDR1 reads SGHAT; CDR2 reads FQNNGV. The CDR3 coding sequence is TGTGCCAGCAGCTCCGGGACAGGGTTTCAGCCCCAGCATTTT. It encodes CASSSGTGFQPQHF.

This clonotype was seen only a few times. The chain links TRBV5-4 to TRBJ1-2; weak D call: TRBD1 (5 bases). The CDR3 loop spans 13 amino acids. Germline assignment: CDR1 SGHNT and CDR2 YYREEE (reference sequence). V lost 4 bases and J lost 4, with 11 bases in between. This CDR3 is CASSNRDGYGYTF. The CDR3 DNA reads TGTGCCAGCAGCAACCGGGACGGCTATGGCTACACCTTC.

The CDR3 DNA follows: TGTGCCAGTAGGGGCGGTTTTAGGCCCAACAATGAGCAGTTCTTC. Encoded protein: CASRGGFRPNNEQFF. J is TRBJ2-1 and V is TRBV19; no clear D gene. V was pared by 6 bases and J by 5 bases, with 17 bases between. Looked up from germline, CDR1 is LNHDA and CDR2 is SQIVND (reference sequence). CDR3 length: 15 residues.

V is TRBV7-9 and J is TRBJ2-7; D may be TRBD1 (6 bases). The germline CDR1 and CDR2 sequences are SEHNR and FQNEAQ (reference sequence). This CDR3 has 12 amino acids. The V end was cut by 2 bases, the J end by 7 bases, with 9 bases between. The CDR3 loop reads CASSLFQGEQYV. The CDR3 region has the DNA TGTGCCAGCAGCTTATTCCAGGGGGAGCAGTACGTC.

This clonotype came up a few times. This rearrangement joins TRBV4-1 to TRBJ2-1; possible D gene TRBD1, 5 bases. The CDR3 consists of 15 residues. Germline-derived CDR1 and CDR2 are MGHRA and YSYEKL. Trimming shortened V by 4 bases and J by 3 bases, and 13 bases separated the two germline ends. In DNA form, the CDR3 reads TGCGCCAGCAGCCGGGGAACAGGACGCTACAATGAGCAGTTCTTC. This translates into CASSRGTGRYNEQFF.

This clonotype was seen a few times. CDR3 in DNA: TGCGCCAGCAGCTTGGGGCCAACAGAGCTCTATAATTCACCCCTCCACTTT. As protein: CASSLGPTELYNSPLHF. This chain links TRBV5-1 with TRBJ1-6; D not resolved. The length of the CDR3 is 17 residues. CDR1 is SGHRS and CDR2 is YFSETQ in the germline V gene. Trimming cost V 0 bases and J 3 bases, with 13 bases left between them.

This chain joins TRBV6-5 and TRBJ1-2; tentatively, D is TRBD1 (5 bases). The CDR3 has 13 residues. CDR1 and CDR2 from the germline V gene are MNHEY and SVGAGI. The V and J ends lost 0 bases and 12 bases respectively, with 14 bases between them. The CDR3 region is CASSYSAGEGDTF. As DNA, the CDR3 is TGTGCCAGCAGTTACTCTGCGGGGGAGGGAGACACCTTC.

This rearrangement joins TRBV6-1 to TRBJ2-5; D ambiguous. CDR3 length: 16 residues. The germline CDR1 and CDR2 sequences are MNHNS and SASEGT. The germline V and J ends were trimmed by 2 bases and 4 bases, with 17 bases remaining between them. CDR3 residues: CASSERSKTIRETQYF. As DNA, the CDR3 is TGTGCCAGCAGTGAAAGGAGCAAAACCATCCGAGAGACCCAGTACTTC.

The chain joins TRBV12-3 or TRBV12-4 to TRBJ2-1; 13 nucleotides line up with TRBD2. This CDR3 is built from 15 residues. V shed 6 bases and J 4 bases; nucleotides not matched to a gene: 3. Here the CDR3 reads CASRLTSGGYNEQFF. The CDR3 DNA sequence: TGTGCCAGCAGACTGACTAGCGGGGGGTACAATGAGCAGTTCTTC.

The V gene is TRBV11-2, the J gene TRBJ1-5; the match to TRBD1 covers 7 bases. The CDR3 contains 15 residues. The germline V gene encodes CDR1 SGHAT and CDR2 FQNNGV. J gave up 4 bases and V 6 bases, and 9 bases lay outside the gene matches. The DNA for the CDR3 is TGTGCCAGCAGACAAACCGGGACAGAGAATCAGCCCCAGCATTTT. Translating it yields CASRQTGTENQPQHF. The whole variable domain, remainder taken from reference TRBV11-2 and TRBJ1-5, is EAGVAQSPRYKIIEKRQSVAFWCNPISGHATLYWYQQILGQGPKLLIQFQNNGVVDDSQLPKDRFSAERLKGVDSTLKIQPAKLEDSAVYLCASRQTGTENQPQHFGDGTRLSIL.

In its sample, this clonotype was seen a few times. The rearrangement uses TRBV9 and TRBJ1-3, with D hard to call. There are 13 residues in the CDR3. Germline assignment: CDR1 SGDLS and CDR2 YYNGEE. Trimming took off 3 bases at V and 2 bases at J, with 6 bases between the two ends. In nucleotides, the CDR3 is TGTGCCAGCAGCGGAAGGGCTGGAAACACCATATATTTT. Translated, it gives CASSGRAGNTIYF.

In this sample, this clonotype turned up a few times. The DNA for the CDR3 is TGCGCCAGCAGCCAAGTTTCAGGGGGTGAAGCTTTCTTT. Residues: CASSQVSGGEAFF. This chain uses TRBV4-3 with TRBJ1-1; 7 nucleotides match TRBD1. Germline V gives CDR1 LGHNA, CDR2 YSLEER. The CDR3 extends over 13 amino acids. Trimming took 1 base from V and 7 from J; bases not matched to a gene: 3.

Only a few counts were recorded for this clonotype. This chain links TRBV5-1 with TRBJ2-2; 10 positions match TRBD2. CDR3 length equals 15 residues. Germline V gene data show CDR1 as SGHRS and CDR2 as YFSETQ. The ends lost 4 bases at V and 7 bases at J; junction bases unmatched: 7. The CDR3 region is CASSDPSGGDGELFF. For the CDR3, the DNA is TGCGCCAGCAGCGATCCTAGCGGGGGAGACGGGGAGCTGTTTTTT.

V is TRBV5-1 and J is TRBJ1-1, with 9 bases matching TRBD1. The V and J ends lost 4 bases and 5 bases, in that order; junction bases with no gene match: 6. Germline CDR1 and CDR2: SGHRS and YFSETQ. The CDR3 has 14 residues. CDR3 DNA sequence: TGCGCCAGCAGCAGACAGGGGGGAGAGACTGAAGCTTTCTTT. As protein: CASSRQGGETEAFF.

This clonotype was found a few times. The chain is built from TRBV7-2 and TRBJ2-3, with 8 positions matching TRBD1. Germline lookup yields CDR1 SGHTA and CDR2 FQGNSA. After removal of 5 bases from V and 8 bases from J, the junction contained 3 bases not matched to a gene. The CDR3 sequence is 12 residues long. The CDR3 spells CASSPTGVTQYF. CDR3 sequence (DNA): TGTGCCAGCAGCCCGACAGGGGTTACGCAGTATTTT.

This clonotype was detected a few times. The V gene is TRBV28, the J gene TRBJ2-2; D may be TRBD2 (5 bases). This CDR3 spans 14 amino acids. Trimming removed 6 bases from V and 1 base from J, with 9 bases in between. CDR1 MDHEN and CDR2 SYDVKM come from the germline V gene. In DNA form, the CDR3 reads TGTGCCAGCAGAGAGGGTCGGAACACCGGGGAGCTGTTTTTT. Translation gives CASREGRNTGELFF.

V and J are TRBV29-1 and TRBJ2-3; D tentatively fits TRBD1 or TRBD2 (5 bases each). The CDR3 has 14 residues. Trimming pared 0 bases from V and 6 bases from J, leaving 13 bases between. The germline CDR1 and CDR2 sequences are SQVTM and ANQGSEA. CDR3 protein: CSVEDQGTGDTQYF. CDR3 coding DNA: TGCAGCGTTGAAGATCAGGGTACGGGGGATACGCAGTATTTT.

This chain joins TRBV12-3 or TRBV12-4 and TRBJ2-2; D gene unclear. The V gene lost 6 bases and the J gene lost 8 bases, with 10 bases spanning the gap. This CDR3 is built from 12 residues. In nucleotides, the CDR3 is TGTGCCAGCAGCCCCCCCGAGGGGGAGCTGTTTTTT. Its protein is CASSPPEGELFF.

The chain couples TRBV3-1 to TRBJ2-4; TRBD2 might be the D (6 bases). The CDR3 covers 12 residues. Germline V gene data show CDR1 as LGHDT and CDR2 as YNNKEL (reference sequence). Trimming stripped 3 bases from V and 9 bases from J, with 9 bases between. The CDR3 region has the DNA TGTGCCAGCAGCCAGGGTAGCGGCATTCAGTACTTC. Encoded protein: CASSQGSGIQYF. Drawing the rest from reference TRBV3-1 and TRBJ2-4, the complete variable domain is DTAVSQTPKYLVTQMGNDKSIKCEQNLGHDTMYWYKQDSKKFLKIMFSYNNKELIINETVPNRFSPKSPDKAHLNLHINSLELGDSAVYFCASSQGSGIQYFGAGTRLSVL.